The clone carrying this T cell receptor (beta chain) has just one count. Trimming cost V 4 bases and J 4 bases; bases outside gene matches: 4. CDR3 size: 14 residues. Looked up from germline, CDR1 is SGHNT and CDR2 is YYREEE (reference sequence). These data come from a study of blood T cell repertoires in COVID-19. About the study: COVID-19 samples from acute and convalescent phases originated in the United States, Italy and Spain.

The protocol was immunoSEQ multiplex PCR, while the TCRdb copy is restricted to in-frame clones and leaves out a portion. The sample includes 120,000 to 150,000 clones, more than 80% of them seen just once. The clonotype originates from a human donor in a cohort sampled during active COVID-19. The chain combines TRBV5-4 with TRBJ2-2, with TRBD2 matching 7 bases. The sequenced material came from peripheral blood. The CDR3 sequence: CASSIPGGTGELFF. The DNA for the CDR3 is TGTGCCAGCAGCATCCCGGGGGGCACCGGGGAGCTGTTTTTT.